This T cell receptor beta chain came from a study of cytomegalovirus exposure and HLA in healthy donors. The PCR ran on 60 Vbeta and 13 Jbeta primers. TCRdb's table, derived via immunoSEQ multiplex PCR, lists solely in-frame clones and lacks some. This repertoire shows some 130,000 clones, around 87% found once; its top ten account for 4% to 6.5%. Trimming cost V 7 bases and J 1 base, with 19 bases left between them. This CDR3 is built from 17 residues. The germline V gene has CDR1 MGHRA and CDR2 YSYEKL. Points from the study as a whole: Owing to their indistinguishability, certain V segments, notably TRBV6-2 and TRBV6-3, were excluded.

In the case of this clone: Its antigen is not known.

This chain links TRBV4-1 with TRBJ1-4; D unclear. This clonotype was sampled from a woman aged 30 to 39 in good health and CMV-seronegative. The sample comprised PBMCs. The CDR3 spells CASTAPGGKRTNEKLFF. The CDR3 DNA reads as TGCGCCAGCACGGCGCCAGGAGGGAAGAGAACTAATGAAAAACTGTTTTTT.